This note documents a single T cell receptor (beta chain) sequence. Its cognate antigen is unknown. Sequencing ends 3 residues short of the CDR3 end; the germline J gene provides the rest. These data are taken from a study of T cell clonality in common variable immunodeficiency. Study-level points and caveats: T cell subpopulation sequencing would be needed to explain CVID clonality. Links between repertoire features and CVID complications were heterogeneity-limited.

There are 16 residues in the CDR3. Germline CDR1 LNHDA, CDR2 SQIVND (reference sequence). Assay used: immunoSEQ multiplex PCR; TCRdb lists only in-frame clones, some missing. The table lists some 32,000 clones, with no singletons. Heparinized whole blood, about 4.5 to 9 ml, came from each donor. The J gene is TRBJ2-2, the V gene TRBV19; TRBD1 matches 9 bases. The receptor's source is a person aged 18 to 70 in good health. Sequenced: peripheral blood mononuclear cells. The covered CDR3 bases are TGTGCCAGTAGACAAGGACAGGGGACGCGAGCTGAAAAG. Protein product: CASRQGQGTRAEK. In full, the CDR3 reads CASRQGQGTRAEKLFF.